This T cell receptor (beta chain) emerged from a study of blood T cell repertoires in COVID-19 (dated by TCRdb to about 2020). As for the study more broadly: Samples covering the acute and convalescent phases of COVID-19 were provided by collaborators in the United States, Italy and Spain. The prospective study material was composed of cDNA or gDNA derived from T cells, B-cell-depleted T cells, or PBMCs. Deeply sampled blood TCRbeta repertoires from subjects exposed to, actively infected with, or recovered from COVID-19 were included in the dataset. The repertoires were released in a freely available public database meant as a resource for research on the immune response to SARS-CoV-2. Samples came from the ongoing ImmuneRACE study (first 160 participants) plus 1,254 subjects from 6 global collaborators. Sample metadata almost always included a de-identified subject ID, COVID-19 status, age in years and sex. Where HLA class I and class II types were available, the types were taken from metadata supplied by the sample provider, not from assay-based typing.

TCRbeta CDR3 regions were amplified from genomic DNA using the immunoSEQ Assay, a bias-controlled multiplex PCR. In the source study's methods: Nucleated cell counts per sample were estimated from amplification of reference gene primers within the assay. To quantify the absolute abundance of each unique TCRbeta CDR3 rearrangement, sequence reads were collapsed and filtered. Productive Simpson clonality was computed per sample as the square root of Simpson's diversity index over productive rearrangements. TCRdb mirrors the immuneACCESS table, restricted to in-frame sequences. Some clones are absent from its copies; in checked studies, under half trace to an unresolved V gene, and the reason for the others is unknown. The V and J calls and the clone size are those of that table, but D and trimming were determined from the DNA. The sample includes approximately 110,000 clones, with around nine tenths observed a single time. 2.1% of the sample goes to the ten largest clones.

As regards this clone: This receptor's antigen is unknown. Base qualities are not at hand, and no much larger clone is one base apart.

One collaborating source in Seattle enrolled patients during active infection and followed them longitudinally through the course of disease. Collaborating institutions collected whole blood in K2EDTA tubes following their own protocols. For TCRbeta analysis, collaborators shipped samples in one of three forms: frozen whole blood, isolated PBMCs, or DNA extracted from either of those sample types. V lost 5 bases and J lost 5 bases, and the count of bases not matched to a germline gene is 3. CDR1 and CDR2 are drawn from the germline V gene: MNHEY, SVGAGI. Inclusive of the bounding cysteine and phenylalanine, the CDR3 is 14 residues long. Only the CDR3 region is kept as DNA, spanning 42 bases read in frame from base 1. Results and caveats for the whole study, not just this receptor: How much clinical and demographic metadata was included differed by source and by participant, and the metadata was provided uncurated.

The rearranged chain carries TRBV6-5 and TRBJ2-2; TRBD1 agrees with 9 junctional bases. The sample taken for sequencing was peripheral blood. The receptor's source is a middle-aged man with COVID-19, enrolled during active disease. In nucleotide form, the sequence is TGTGCCAGCAGTACAGGGGGCGATACCGGGGAGCTGTTTTTT. Translated, it gives CASSTGGDTGELFF.